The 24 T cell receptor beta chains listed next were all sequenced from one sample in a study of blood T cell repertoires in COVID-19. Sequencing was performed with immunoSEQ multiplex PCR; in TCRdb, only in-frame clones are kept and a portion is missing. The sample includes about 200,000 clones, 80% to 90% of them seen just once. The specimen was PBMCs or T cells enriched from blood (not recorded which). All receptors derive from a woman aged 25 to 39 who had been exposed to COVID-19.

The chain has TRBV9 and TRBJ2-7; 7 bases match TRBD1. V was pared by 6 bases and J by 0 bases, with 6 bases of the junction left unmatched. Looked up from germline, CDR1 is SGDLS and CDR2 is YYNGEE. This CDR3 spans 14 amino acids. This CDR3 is CASTPGDSSYEQYF. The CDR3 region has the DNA TGTGCCAGCACCCCTGGGGACAGCTCCTACGAGCAGTACTTC.

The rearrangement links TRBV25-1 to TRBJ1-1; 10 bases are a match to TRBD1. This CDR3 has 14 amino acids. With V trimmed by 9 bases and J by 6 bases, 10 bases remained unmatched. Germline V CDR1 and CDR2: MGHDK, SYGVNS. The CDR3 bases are TGTGCCAGTGGATCGGGACAGGGGTCCGCTGAAGCTTTCTTT. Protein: CASGSGQGSAEAFF.

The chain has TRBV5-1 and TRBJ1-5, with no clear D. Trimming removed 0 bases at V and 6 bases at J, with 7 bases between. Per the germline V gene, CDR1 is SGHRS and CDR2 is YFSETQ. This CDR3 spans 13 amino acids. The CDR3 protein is CASSLDRGQPQHF. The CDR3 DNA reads TGCGCCAGCAGCTTGGATCGAGGTCAGCCCCAGCATTTT. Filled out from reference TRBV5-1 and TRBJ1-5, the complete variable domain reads KAGVTQTPRYLIKTRGQQVTLSCSPISGHRSVSWYQQTPGQGLQFLFEYFSETQRNKGNFPGRFSGRQFSNSRSEMNVSTLELGDSALYLCASSLDRGQPQHFGDGTRLSIL.

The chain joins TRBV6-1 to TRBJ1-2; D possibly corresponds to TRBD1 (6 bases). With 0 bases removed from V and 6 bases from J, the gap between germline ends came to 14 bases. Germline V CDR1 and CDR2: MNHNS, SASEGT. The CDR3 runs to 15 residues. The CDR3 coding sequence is TGTGCCAGCAGTGAAGCTCGGGGGGCAGGGCATGGCTACACCTTC. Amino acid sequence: CASSEARGAGHGYTF.

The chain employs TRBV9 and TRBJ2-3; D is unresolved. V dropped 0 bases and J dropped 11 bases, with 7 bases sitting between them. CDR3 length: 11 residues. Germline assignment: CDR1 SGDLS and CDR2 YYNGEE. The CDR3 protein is CASSVDSQQYF. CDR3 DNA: TGTGCCAGCAGCGTAGATAGCCAGCAGTATTTT.

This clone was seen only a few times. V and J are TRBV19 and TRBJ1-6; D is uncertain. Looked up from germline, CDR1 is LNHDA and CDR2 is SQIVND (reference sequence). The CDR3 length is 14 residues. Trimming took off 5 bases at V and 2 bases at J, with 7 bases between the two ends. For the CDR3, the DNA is TGTGCCAGTAGTCCGGGGACCTATAATTCACCCCTCCACTTT. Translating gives CASSPGTYNSPLHF.

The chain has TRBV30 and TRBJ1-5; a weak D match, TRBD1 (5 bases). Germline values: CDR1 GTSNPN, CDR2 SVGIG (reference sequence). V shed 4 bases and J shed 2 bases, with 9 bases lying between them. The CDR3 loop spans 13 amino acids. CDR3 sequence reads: CAWTAGRNQPQHF. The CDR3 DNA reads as TGTGCCTGGACGGCGGGGCGCAATCAGCCCCAGCATTTT.

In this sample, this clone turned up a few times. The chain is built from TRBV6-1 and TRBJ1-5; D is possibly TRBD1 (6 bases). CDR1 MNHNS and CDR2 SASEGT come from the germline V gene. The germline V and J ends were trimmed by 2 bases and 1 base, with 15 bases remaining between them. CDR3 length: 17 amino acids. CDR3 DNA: TGTGCCAGCAGTGAAAAGGGGGGGGGCGTGAGCAATCAGCCCCAGCATTTT. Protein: CASSEKGGGVSNQPQHF.

DNA for the CDR3: TGTGCCAGCAGTCGGAACACTGAAGCTTTCTTT. Translated: CASSRNTEAFF. V usage is TRBV5-6 and J usage is TRBJ1-1, with D unresolved. The CDR3 loop spans 11 amino acids. V lost 5 bases to trimming and J lost 1 base, with 3 bases between them. Germline CDR1 is SGHDT and CDR2 is YYEEEE.

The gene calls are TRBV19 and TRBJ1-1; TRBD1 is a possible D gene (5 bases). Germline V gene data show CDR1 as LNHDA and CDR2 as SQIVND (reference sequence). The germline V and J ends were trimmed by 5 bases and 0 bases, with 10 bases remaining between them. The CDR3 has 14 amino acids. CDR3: CASSPREVNTEAFF. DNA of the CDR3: TGTGCCAGTAGTCCCAGGGAGGTGAACACTGAAGCTTTCTTT.

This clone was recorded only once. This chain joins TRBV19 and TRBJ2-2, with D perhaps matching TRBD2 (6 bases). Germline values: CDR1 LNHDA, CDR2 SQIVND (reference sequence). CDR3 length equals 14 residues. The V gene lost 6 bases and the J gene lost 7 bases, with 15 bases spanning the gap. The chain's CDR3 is CASREGWWDGELFF. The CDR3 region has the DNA TGTGCCAGTAGGGAGGGATGGTGGGACGGGGAGCTGTTTTTT.

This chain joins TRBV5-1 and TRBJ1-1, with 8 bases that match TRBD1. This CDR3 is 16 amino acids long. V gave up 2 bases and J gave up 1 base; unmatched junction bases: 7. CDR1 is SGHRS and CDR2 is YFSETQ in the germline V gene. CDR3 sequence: CASSFQGARGNTEAFF. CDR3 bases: TGCGCCAGCAGCTTTCAGGGGGCGCGGGGGAACACTGAAGCTTTCTTT.

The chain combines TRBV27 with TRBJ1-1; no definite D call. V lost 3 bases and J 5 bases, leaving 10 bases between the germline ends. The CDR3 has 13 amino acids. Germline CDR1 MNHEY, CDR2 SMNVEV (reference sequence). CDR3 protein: CASSLRERTEAFF. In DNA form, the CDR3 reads TGTGCCAGCAGTTTGCGGGAGCGGACTGAAGCTTTCTTT.

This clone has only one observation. The CDR3 protein is CASSLRLAQNTGELFF. DNA of the CDR3: TGTGCCAGCAGCTTACGACTAGCCCAAAACACCGGGGAGCTGTTTTTT. The chain has TRBV11-2 and TRBJ2-2; 7 positions match TRBD2. J was trimmed by 2 bases and V by 2 bases; bases with no gene match: 5. This CDR3 region has 16 residues. Germline assignment: CDR1 SGHAT and CDR2 FQNNGV.

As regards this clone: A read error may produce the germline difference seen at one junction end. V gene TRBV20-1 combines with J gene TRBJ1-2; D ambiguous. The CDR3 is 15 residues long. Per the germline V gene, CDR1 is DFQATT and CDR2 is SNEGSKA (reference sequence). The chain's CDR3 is CSSSPVEAYSYGYTF. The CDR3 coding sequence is TGCAGTTCTAGTCCGGTTGAAGCCTACTCATATGGCTACACCTTC.

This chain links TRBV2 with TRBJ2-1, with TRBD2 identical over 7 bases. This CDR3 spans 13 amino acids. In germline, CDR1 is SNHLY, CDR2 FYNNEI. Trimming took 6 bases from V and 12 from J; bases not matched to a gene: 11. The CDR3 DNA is TGTGCCAGCAGCCAAACCCCTGGCGGGAGGCAGTTCTTC. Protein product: CASSQTPGGRQFF.

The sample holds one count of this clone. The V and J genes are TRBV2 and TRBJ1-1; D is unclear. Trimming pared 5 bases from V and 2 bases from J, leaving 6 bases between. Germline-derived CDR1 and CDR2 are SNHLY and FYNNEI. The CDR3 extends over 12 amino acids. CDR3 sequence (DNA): TGTGCCAGCAGTCAACATAACACTGAAGCTTTCTTT. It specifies CASSQHNTEAFF. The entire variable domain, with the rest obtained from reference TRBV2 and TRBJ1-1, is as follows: EPEVTQTPSHQVTQMGQEVILRCVPISNHLYFYWYRQILGQKVEFLVSFYNNEISEKSEIFDDQFSVERPDGSNFTLKIRSTKLEDSAMYFCASSQHNTEAFFGQGTRLTVV.

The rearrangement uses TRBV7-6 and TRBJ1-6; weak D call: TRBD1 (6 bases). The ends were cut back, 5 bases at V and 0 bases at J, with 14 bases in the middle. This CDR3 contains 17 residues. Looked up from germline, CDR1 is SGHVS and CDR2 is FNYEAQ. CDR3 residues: CASSQGQLSSYNSPLHF. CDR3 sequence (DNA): TGTGCCAGCAGCCAAGGACAGTTAAGCTCCTATAATTCACCCCTCCACTTT.

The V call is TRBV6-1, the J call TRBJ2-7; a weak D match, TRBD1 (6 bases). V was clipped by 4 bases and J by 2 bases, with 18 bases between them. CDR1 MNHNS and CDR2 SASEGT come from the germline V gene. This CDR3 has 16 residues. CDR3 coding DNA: TGTGCCAGCAGTGGGAACCTACAGGGATTCCCCTACGAGCAGTACTTC. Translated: CASSGNLQGFPYEQYF.

In nucleotides, the CDR3 is TGTGCCAGCTCACCTGACAGGGTCACTGAAGCTTTCTTT. Encoded protein: CASSPDRVTEAFF. The chain recombines TRBV18 with TRBJ1-1; 7 bases agree with TRBD1. V shed 3 bases and J 4 bases; nucleotides not matched to a gene: 2. Germline V gives CDR1 KGHSH, CDR2 LQKENI. The CDR3 spans 13 residues.

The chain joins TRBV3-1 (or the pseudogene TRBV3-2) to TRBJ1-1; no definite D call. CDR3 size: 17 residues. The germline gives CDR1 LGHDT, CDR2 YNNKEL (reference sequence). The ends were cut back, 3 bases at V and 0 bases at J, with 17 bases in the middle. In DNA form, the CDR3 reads TGTGCCAGCAGCCATATACCGGGAGACCAAATGAACACTGAAGCTTTCTTT. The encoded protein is CASSHIPGDQMNTEAFF.

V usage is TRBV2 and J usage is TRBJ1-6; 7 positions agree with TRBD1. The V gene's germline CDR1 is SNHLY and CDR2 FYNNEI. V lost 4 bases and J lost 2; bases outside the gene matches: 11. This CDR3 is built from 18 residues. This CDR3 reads CASSAMAKGTAYNSPLHF. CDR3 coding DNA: TGTGCCAGCAGTGCGATGGCGAAGGGGACAGCCTATAATTCACCCCTCCACTTT.

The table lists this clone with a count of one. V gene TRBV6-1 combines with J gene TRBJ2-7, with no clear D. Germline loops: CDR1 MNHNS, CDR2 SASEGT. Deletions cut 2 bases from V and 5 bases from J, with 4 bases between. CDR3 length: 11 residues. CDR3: CASSEWHEQYF. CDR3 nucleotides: TGTGCCAGCAGTGAATGGCACGAGCAGTACTTC.

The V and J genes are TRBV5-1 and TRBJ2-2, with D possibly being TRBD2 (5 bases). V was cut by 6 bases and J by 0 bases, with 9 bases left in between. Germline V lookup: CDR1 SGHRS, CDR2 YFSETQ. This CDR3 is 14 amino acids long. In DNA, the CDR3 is TGCGCCAGCATAGGGAGCTCGAACACCGGGGAGCTGTTTTTT. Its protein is CASIGSSNTGELFF.